This T cell receptor beta chain was obtained from a study of blood T cells in healthy people across ages. Study outcomes and limitations: In long-lived donors, naive CD4+ cell counts and diversity exceeded those of aged donors.

Next came a second PCR, run for about 6 to 12 cycles, which used a sample-barcoded 5' primer along with a J-beta primer mix. TCRdb re-called the 5' RACE reads through MiXCR, storing one row per CDR3 protein. The profile shows about 640,000 distinct CDR3 sequences, about 54% of them singletons. The CDR3 spans 14 residues. Germline CDR1 SGHKS, CDR2 YYEKEE (reference sequence). V gave up 1 base and J gave up 4 bases, with 11 bases separating them. A remark on this clonotype: Its antigen remains unidentified.

This chain joins TRBV5-5 and TRBJ2-5; D is unresolved. Source material: blood. This sequence originates from a man in his 60s in good health. CDR3 bases: TGTGCCAGCAGCTTGCCCGCGAAATCAGAGACCCAGTACTTC. Amino acids: CASSLPAKSETQYF.